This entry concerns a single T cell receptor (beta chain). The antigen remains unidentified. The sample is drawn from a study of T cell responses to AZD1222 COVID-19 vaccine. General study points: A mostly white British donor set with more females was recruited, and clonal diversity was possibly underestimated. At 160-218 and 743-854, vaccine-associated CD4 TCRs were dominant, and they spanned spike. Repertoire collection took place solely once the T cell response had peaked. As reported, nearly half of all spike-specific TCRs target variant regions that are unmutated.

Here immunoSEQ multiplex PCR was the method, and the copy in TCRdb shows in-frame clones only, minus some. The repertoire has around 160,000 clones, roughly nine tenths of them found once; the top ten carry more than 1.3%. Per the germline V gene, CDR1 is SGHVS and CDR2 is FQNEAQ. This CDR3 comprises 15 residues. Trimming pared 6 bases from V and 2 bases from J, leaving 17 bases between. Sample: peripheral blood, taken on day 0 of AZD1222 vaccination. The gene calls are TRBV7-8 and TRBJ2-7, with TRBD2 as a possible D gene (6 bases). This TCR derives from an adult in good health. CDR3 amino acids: CASRIGTELPYEQYF. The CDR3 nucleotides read TGTGCCAGCAGAATCGGGACTGAGCTACCCTACGAGCAGTACTTC.